This TCR beta chain was identified in a study of Graves' ophthalmopathy and Graves' hyperthyroidism. Amplified material comprised TCR beta CDR3 regions derived from RNA transcripts. The workflow started with a first-round RT-PCR run with HTBI primers and then moved on to a second-round multiplex PCR. From the multiplex PCR reads, TCRdb called clonotypes with MiXCR, one entry per CDR3 protein. The table includes 1 million to 1.3 million distinct CDR3 sequences, about 40% detected once. In this sample, this clonotype turned up many times. Germline CDR1 is SSHAT and CDR2 is FNYEAQ (reference sequence). The CDR3 sequence is 14 residues long. Trimming left V 5 bases short and J 2 bases short, with 12 bases between.

Sequenced: peripheral blood or thyroid tissue (not recorded which). The chain joins TRBV7-7 to TRBJ2-5; a weak D match, TRBD2 (5 bases). The clonotype originates from an adult man with Graves' hyperthyroidism. The CDR3 coding sequence is TGTGCCAGCAGCGCCCGCGAGGGTCAAGAGACCCAGTACTTC. Its translation is CASSAREGQETQYF.